This T cell receptor beta chain stems from a study of T cells in Graves' hyperthyroidism and ophthalmopathy. Germline values: CDR1 DFQATT, CDR2 SNEGSKA (reference sequence). Trimming at V came to 4 bases and at J to 6 bases, leaving 5 bases not matched to a gene. CDR3 length: 13 amino acids. Amplified regions were TCR beta CDR3 sequences from RNA transcripts. Using the HTBI primer set, a first-round RT-PCR was run on the TCR CDR3. One entry per CDR3 protein, called by TCRdb with MiXCR from the multiplex PCR reads. There are about 380,000 distinct CDR3 sequences in the sample; about 14% occur only once, and 15% to 20% lies in the top ten. This clonotype was seen repeatedly, ten times or more.

The source material was blood. J is TRBJ2-1 and V is TRBV20-1; 8 nucleotides align to TRBD2. The sequence was collected from a woman between 25 and 40 years old with Graves' ophthalmopathy. CDR3 sequence: CSAIAGGGNEQFF. Here the CDR3 DNA reads TGCAGTGCTATTGCGGGGGGAGGCAATGAGCAGTTCTTC.